The 16 T cell receptor beta chains below all came from one sample that was sequenced in a study of blood T cell repertoires in COVID-19. Some clones are missing from TCRdb's copy, which holds only in-frame ones; the method was immunoSEQ multiplex PCR. The repertoire holds roughly 200,000 clones, with 80% to 90% as singletons. The specimen sequenced was peripheral blood. All receptors come from an elderly woman with acute or convalescent COVID-19.

A single count supports this clone. The CDR3 spells CASSLQGTDTQYF. As DNA, the CDR3 is TGTGCCAGCTCATTACAGGGTACAGATACGCAGTATTTT. This sequence joins TRBV18 and TRBJ2-3, with TRBD1 as a possible D gene (6 bases). The CDR3 runs 13 residues. V was trimmed by 5 bases and J by 3 bases, leaving 9 bases between them. CDR1 KGHSH and CDR2 LQKENI come from the germline V gene.

The genes are TRBV2 and TRBJ1-1; 7 bases are shared with TRBD1. From germline, CDR1 is SNHLY and CDR2 FYNNEI. The CDR3 runs to 15 residues. V shed 4 bases, J shed 1 base, and the junction held 6 bases outside the gene matches. The CDR3 reads CASSAQTGSNTEAFF. DNA for the CDR3: TGTGCCAGCAGTGCCCAGACAGGGTCGAACACTGAAGCTTTCTTT.

This clone has just one count. The rearrangement uses TRBV6-5 and TRBJ1-6; TRBD1 might be the D (6 bases). Trimming removed 2 bases from V and 7 bases from J, with 12 bases in between. The CDR3 has 15 residues. Germline V gives CDR1 MNHEY, CDR2 SVGAGI. The CDR3 loop is CASSYGRTDNSPLHF. The CDR3 nucleotides read TGTGCCAGCAGTTACGGAAGGACAGACAATTCACCCCTCCACTTT.

The rearrangement links TRBV7-9 to TRBJ2-7; D is possibly TRBD2 (5 bases). Germline V gives CDR1 SEHNR, CDR2 FQNEAQ (reference sequence). V lost 5 bases, J lost 0 bases, and 8 bases lay in between. This CDR3 is built from 13 residues. In DNA form, the CDR3 reads TGTGCCAGCAGCCGCGGGCCCTCCTACGAGCAGTACTTC. This gives the protein CASSRGPSYEQYF.

Of note for this clone: Other nucleotide sequences in the sample specify the same CDR3. This chain joins TRBV19 and TRBJ2-7, with 11 bases aligning to TRBD2. Germline-derived CDR1 and CDR2 are LNHDA and SQIVND (reference sequence). This CDR3 is 16 amino acids long. The junction had 5 bases not matched to a gene; V was cut back by 1 base and J by 3 bases. The CDR3 region is CASSIVPGLAVYEQYF. The CDR3, as DNA: TGTGCCAGTAGTATAGTTCCGGGACTAGCGGTCTACGAGCAGTACTTC.

This chain uses TRBV19 with TRBJ2-7, with D possibly TRBD2 on 5 matching bases. V lost 3 bases and J lost 4, with 10 bases in between. Germline V lookup: CDR1 LNHDA, CDR2 SQIVND (reference sequence). The CDR3 runs 13 residues. The CDR3, as DNA: TGTGCCAGTAGTATGGAGGTGGGTTACGAGCAGTACTTC. Protein sequence: CASSMEVGYEQYF.

The J gene is TRBJ2-7, the V gene TRBV11-1; maybe TRBD2 (6 bases). CDR1 and CDR2 from the germline V gene are SGHAT and FQDESV (reference sequence). The CDR3 spans 14 residues. Trimming took off 1 base at V and 5 bases at J, with 12 bases between the two ends. This chain's CDR3 is CASSLVREVHEQYF. The DNA of the CDR3 is TGTGCCAGCAGCTTAGTCAGGGAGGTCCACGAGCAGTACTTC. Together with reference TRBV11-1 and TRBJ2-7, the CDR3 gives the full variable domain: EAEVAQSPRYKITEKSQAVAFWCDPISGHATLYWYRQILGQGPELLVQFQDESVVDDSQLPKDRFSAERLKGVDSTLKIQPAELGDSAMYLCASSLVREVHEQYFGPGTRLTVT.

The CDR3 reads CASSLRERNTIYF. DNA for the CDR3: TGTGCCAGCAGTCTTCGGGAGAGAAACACCATATATTTT. The rearrangement joins TRBV6-2 or TRBV6-3 to TRBJ1-3; unclear D gene. Trimming shortened V by 5 bases and J by 5 bases, and 10 bases separated the two germline ends. CDR1 and CDR2 (germline): MNHEY, SVGEGT. This CDR3 comprises 13 residues.

The chain couples TRBV5-1 to TRBJ2-1; a possible D gene is TRBD1 (5 bases). Germline loops: CDR1 SGHRS, CDR2 YFSETQ. V was trimmed by 0 bases and J by 0 bases, leaving 10 bases between them. CDR3 length: 16 residues. The CDR3 protein is CASSLVGPSSYNEQFF. In DNA, the CDR3 is TGCGCCAGCAGCTTGGTGGGGCCGAGCTCCTACAATGAGCAGTTCTTC.

The chain couples TRBV28 to TRBJ1-2; D perhaps matches TRBD1 (6 bases). The CDR3 has 15 amino acids. V lost 5 bases and J 4 bases, leaving 17 bases between the germline ends. Germline CDR1 is MDHEN and CDR2 is SYDVKM. The CDR3 here is CASSPLQGPLYGYTF. CDR3 sequence (DNA): TGTGCCAGCAGTCCGCTTCAGGGGCCCCTCTATGGCTACACCTTC.

The chain employs TRBV2 and TRBJ1-2; TRBD1 might be the D (5 bases). Trimming took off 4 bases at V and 4 bases at J, with 10 bases between the two ends. The germline gives CDR1 SNHLY, CDR2 FYNNEI. The CDR3 sequence is 13 residues long. Here the CDR3 reads CASSGQGGYGYTF. The CDR3 DNA reads TGTGCCAGCAGTGGCCAGGGTGGCTATGGCTACACCTTC. The full variable domain, rest sourced from reference TRBV2 and TRBJ1-2, is EPEVTQTPSHQVTQMGQEVILRCVPISNHLYFYWYRQILGQKVEFLVSFYNNEISEKSEIFDDQFSVERPDGSNFTLKIRSTKLEDSAMYFCASSGQGGYGYTFGSGTRLTVV.

The chain joins TRBV19 to TRBJ1-2; no clear D gene. Trimming removed 5 bases from V and 7 bases from J, with 11 bases in between. Germline values: CDR1 LNHDA, CDR2 SQIVND (reference sequence). The CDR3 consists of 12 residues. This CDR3 reads CASSSNSGGYTF. CDR3 DNA sequence: TGTGCCAGTAGTTCCAACAGTGGTGGCTACACCTTC.

The V and J genes are TRBV10-3 and TRBJ2-7, with D perhaps TRBD1 (6 bases). The CDR3 extends over 14 amino acids. In germline, CDR1 is ENHRY, CDR2 SYGVKD. Trimming pared 7 bases from V and 3 bases from J, leaving 16 bases between. The CDR3 loop reads CAIKTQTGNYEQYF. CDR3 nucleotide sequence: TGTGCCATCAAAACCCAGACAGGCAACTACGAGCAGTACTTC.

The V gene is TRBV4-3, the J gene TRBJ1-4; D might be TRBD1 (5 bases). The germline V gene encodes CDR1 LGHNA and CDR2 YSLEER. The CDR3 length is 16 residues. Trimming shortened V by 0 bases and J by 3 bases, and 11 bases separated the two germline ends. The CDR3 DNA sequence: TGCGCCAGCAGCCAAGATGGCAGGGTTCCTAATGAAAAACTGTTTTTT. It encodes CASSQDGRVPNEKLFF.

The chain is built from TRBV20-1 and TRBJ1-2; D perhaps matches TRBD1 (5 bases). Germline lookup yields CDR1 DFQATT and CDR2 SNEGSKA (reference sequence). CDR3 length equals 11 residues. V was cut by 7 bases and J by 11 bases, with 17 bases left in between. In nucleotides, the CDR3 is TGCAGTGTCCCCCTGGGGGGATCTTACACCTTC. Residues: CSVPLGGSYTF.

This chain links TRBV5-1 with TRBJ2-7; D remains ambiguous. The CDR3 consists of 14 residues. The V end lost 4 bases, the J end lost 2 bases, and 13 bases lay between the germline ends. Germline CDR1 is SGHRS and CDR2 is YFSETQ. The CDR3 loop is CASSAGASTYEQYF. CDR3 DNA sequence: TGCGCCAGCAGCGCCGGAGCGTCGACCTACGAGCAGTACTTC.